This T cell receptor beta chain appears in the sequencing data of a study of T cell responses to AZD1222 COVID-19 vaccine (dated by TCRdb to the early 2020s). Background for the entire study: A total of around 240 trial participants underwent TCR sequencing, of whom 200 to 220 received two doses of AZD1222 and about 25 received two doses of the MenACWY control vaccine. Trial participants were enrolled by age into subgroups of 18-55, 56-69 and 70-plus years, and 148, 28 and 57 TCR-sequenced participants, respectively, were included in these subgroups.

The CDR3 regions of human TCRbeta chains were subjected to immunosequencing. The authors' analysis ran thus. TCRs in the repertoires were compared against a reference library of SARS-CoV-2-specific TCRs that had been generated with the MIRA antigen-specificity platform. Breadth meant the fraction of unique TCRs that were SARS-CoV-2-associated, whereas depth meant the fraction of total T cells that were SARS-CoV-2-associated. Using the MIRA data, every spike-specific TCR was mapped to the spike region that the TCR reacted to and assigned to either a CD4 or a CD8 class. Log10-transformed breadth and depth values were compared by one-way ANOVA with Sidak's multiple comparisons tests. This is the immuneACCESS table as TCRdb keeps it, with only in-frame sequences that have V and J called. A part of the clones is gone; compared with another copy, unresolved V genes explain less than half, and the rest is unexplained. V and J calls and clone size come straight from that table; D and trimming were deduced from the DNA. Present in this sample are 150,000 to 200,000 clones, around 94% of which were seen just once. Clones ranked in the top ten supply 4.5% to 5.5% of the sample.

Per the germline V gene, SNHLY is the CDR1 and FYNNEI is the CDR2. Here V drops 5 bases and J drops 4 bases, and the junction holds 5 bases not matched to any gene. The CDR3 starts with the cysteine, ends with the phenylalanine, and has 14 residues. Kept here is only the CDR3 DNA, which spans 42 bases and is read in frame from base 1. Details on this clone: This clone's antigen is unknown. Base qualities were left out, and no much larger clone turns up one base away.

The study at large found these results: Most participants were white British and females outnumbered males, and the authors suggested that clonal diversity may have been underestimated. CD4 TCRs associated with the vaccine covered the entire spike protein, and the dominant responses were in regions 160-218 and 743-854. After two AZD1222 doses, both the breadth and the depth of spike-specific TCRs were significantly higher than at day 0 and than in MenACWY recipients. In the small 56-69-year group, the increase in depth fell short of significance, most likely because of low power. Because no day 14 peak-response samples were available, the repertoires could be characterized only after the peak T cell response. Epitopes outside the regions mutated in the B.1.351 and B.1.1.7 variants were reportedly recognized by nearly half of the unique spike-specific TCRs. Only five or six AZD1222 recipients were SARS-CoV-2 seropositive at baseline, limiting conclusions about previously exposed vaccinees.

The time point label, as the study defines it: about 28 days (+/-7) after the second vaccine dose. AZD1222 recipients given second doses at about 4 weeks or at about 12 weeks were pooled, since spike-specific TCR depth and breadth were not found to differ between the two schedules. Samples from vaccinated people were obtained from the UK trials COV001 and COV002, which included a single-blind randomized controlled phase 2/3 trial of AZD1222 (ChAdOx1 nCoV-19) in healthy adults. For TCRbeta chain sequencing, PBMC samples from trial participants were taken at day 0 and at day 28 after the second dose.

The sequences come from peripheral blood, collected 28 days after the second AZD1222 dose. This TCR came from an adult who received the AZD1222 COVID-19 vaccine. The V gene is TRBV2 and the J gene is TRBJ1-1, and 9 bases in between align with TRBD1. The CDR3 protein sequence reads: CASSPEGQGTEAFF. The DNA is TGTGCCAGCAGTCCTGAGGGACAGGGCACTGAAGCTTTCTTT.